A selection of T cell receptor beta chains follows, all from one sample in a study of blood T cell repertoires in COVID-19. The assay was immunoSEQ multiplex PCR, and TCRdb's table has in-frame clones only and misses some. This sample has more than 300,000 clones, with about 86% found just once. The sequenced sample consisted of peripheral blood. The receptors come from a woman aged 50 to 60 with acute or convalescent COVID-19. Both conserved end residues are trimmed from each CDR3. Fields, in order: clone size, V gene, J gene, CDR3 protein. Where a row states a size, it is once, few, many or the class of an expanded clone; other rows omit it.

clone size: NA
V gene: TRBV29-1
J gene: TRBJ2-7
CDR3 protein: SAIQDYEQY

clone size: NA
V gene: TRBV7-8
J gene: TRBJ2-5
CDR3 protein: ASSSSGEETQY

clone size: few
V gene: TRBV30
J gene: TRBJ1-6
CDR3 protein: AWAENSPLH

clone size: NA
V gene: TRBV3-1/TRBV3-2
J gene: TRBJ2-5
CDR3 protein: ASSQAAGSGETQY

clone size: once
V gene: TRBV6-6
J gene: TRBJ1-5
CDR3 protein: ASSYGGGQPQH

clone size: NA
V gene: TRBV24-1
J gene: TRBJ1-6
CDR3 protein: ATRETGVNSPLH

clone size: NA
V gene: TRBV9
J gene: TRBJ2-3
CDR3 protein: ASSLTGGGWDTQY

clone size: NA
V gene: TRBV4-1
J gene: TRBJ1-2
CDR3 protein: ASSQSLVTGDMNYGYT

clone size: NA
V gene: TRBV4-2
J gene: TRBJ2-3
CDR3 protein: ASSRDRREEDTQY

clone size: NA
V gene: TRBV29-1
J gene: TRBJ1-1
CDR3 protein: SVGQGFREAF

clone size: NA
V gene: TRBV29-1
J gene: TRBJ2-7
CDR3 protein: SVVGTGGLDEQY

clone size: NA
V gene: TRBV11-2
J gene: TRBJ1-1
CDR3 protein: ASSVAGGTDTEAF

clone size: NA
V gene: TRBV6-5
J gene: TRBJ2-7
CDR3 protein: AAGTVLSSREQY

clone size: NA
V gene: TRBV5-8
J gene: TRBJ1-5
CDR3 protein: ASSLGSGAQH

clone size: NA
V gene: TRBV30
J gene: TRBJ2-1
CDR3 protein: AWSVQGLAGVVRNEQF

clone size: NA
V gene: TRBV6-6
J gene: TRBJ2-1
CDR3 protein: ASSYRTEYNEQF

clone size: few
V gene: TRBV5-4
J gene: TRBJ1-1
CDR3 protein: ASSRDQANTEAF

clone size: NA
V gene: TRBV11-2
J gene: TRBJ1-2
CDR3 protein: ASSLGQGGYT

clone size: NA
V gene: TRBV7-9
J gene: TRBJ1-2
CDR3 protein: ASSRQGFFT

clone size: NA
V gene: TRBV6-5
J gene: TRBJ1-3
CDR3 protein: ASSYLPSSGNTIY

clone size: NA
V gene: TRBV30
J gene: TRBJ1-1
CDR3 protein: AWSGGLGAF

clone size: NA
V gene: TRBV6-5
J gene: TRBJ1-1
CDR3 protein: ASSKTGVAF

clone size: NA
V gene: TRBV7-3
J gene: TRBJ1-1
CDR3 protein: ASSRQGDTEAF

clone size: NA
V gene: TRBV5-1
J gene: TRBJ1-1
CDR3 protein: ASSGGQGLNTEAF

clone size: NA
V gene: TRBV19
J gene: TRBJ1-5
CDR3 protein: ASSIPGPQH

clone size: NA
V gene: TRBV29-1
J gene: TRBJ2-7
CDR3 protein: SVGHSSYEQY

clone size: once
V gene: TRBV28
J gene: TRBJ1-4
CDR3 protein: ASSGDIRDEKLF

clone size: once
V gene: TRBV6-2/TRBV6-3
J gene: TRBJ2-7
CDR3 protein: ASSYSSASSYEQY

clone size: NA
V gene: TRBV5-1
J gene: TRBJ2-3
CDR3 protein: ASSSRQGTDTQY

clone size: NA
V gene: TRBV18
J gene: TRBJ1-1
CDR3 protein: ASSPSGGGDTEAF

clone size: NA
V gene: TRBV7-2
J gene: TRBJ2-1
CDR3 protein: ASSFPVVRTAAYNEQF

clone size: NA
V gene: TRBV18
J gene: TRBJ2-1
CDR3 protein: ASSGRGSNEQF

clone size: few
V gene: TRBV9
J gene: TRBJ1-2
CDR3 protein: ASSFLQGAGGYT

clone size: NA
V gene: TRBV5-1
J gene: TRBJ2-1
CDR3 protein: ASSEGQWNEQF

clone size: NA
V gene: TRBV20-1
J gene: TRBJ2-1
CDR3 protein: SASQPGRVAGAKSYNEQF

clone size: NA
V gene: TRBV2
J gene: TRBJ1-1
CDR3 protein: ASSEMGGGLAPAF

clone size: NA
V gene: TRBV2
J gene: TRBJ1-5
CDR3 protein: ASSLQTDQPQH

clone size: NA
V gene: TRBV27
J gene: TRBJ2-1
CDR3 protein: ASSLAGQDEQF

clone size: NA
V gene: TRBV11-1
J gene: TRBJ1-4
CDR3 protein: ATSESSNEKLF

clone size: NA
V gene: TRBV11-2
J gene: TRBJ2-3
CDR3 protein: ASKLGLAGDASTDTQY

clone size: NA
V gene: TRBV27
J gene: TRBJ2-1
CDR3 protein: ASSSRQGVPNEQF

clone size: NA
V gene: TRBV14
J gene: TRBJ2-1
CDR3 protein: ASGQGTYNEQF

clone size: NA
V gene: TRBV5-1
J gene: TRBJ1-2
CDR3 protein: ASSSLTGDYGYT

clone size: few
V gene: TRBV2
J gene: TRBJ2-1
CDR3 protein: AGTRGPSSYNEQF

clone size: NA
V gene: TRBV13
J gene: TRBJ1-5
CDR3 protein: ASSLEQGPQH

clone size: NA
V gene: TRBV19
J gene: TRBJ2-3
CDR3 protein: ASSERGARNTQY

clone size: NA
V gene: TRBV7-2
J gene: TRBJ2-2
CDR3 protein: ASSSGTGFSGELF

clone size: NA
V gene: TRBV11-1
J gene: TRBJ1-1
CDR3 protein: ASSLAGQVHTEAF

clone size: NA
V gene: TRBV2
J gene: TRBJ1-1
CDR3 protein: ASSAQEDTEAF